Sequencing of this TCR beta chain was carried out in a study of blood T cells in healthy people across ages. General study points: Calculation of diversity from one million T cells yielded estimates considered to be underestimates. The fall in TCR beta diversity per million T cells was roughly linear with age.

At least 5 micrograms of total RNA were extracted per sample. About this clonotype: Its antigen is as yet unknown.

Through a sample-barcoded 5' primer and a J-beta primer mix, a second PCR was run for roughly 6 to 11 cycles. Each cDNA molecule was tagged by a template-switch adaptor with 12 random nucleotides. MiXCR, run by TCRdb on the 5' RACE reads, gives a single entry per CDR3 protein. The profile shows 800,000 to 900,000 distinct CDR3 sequences, approximately 67% of them singletons. This clonotype was obtained from a young man in good health. The source material was blood.

In DNA form, the CDR3 reads TGTGCCAGCAGTGAACGGGCCTTAGATGAGCAGTTCTTC. Protein: CASSERALDEQFF. The chain recombines TRBV6-1 with TRBJ2-1; D is ambiguous. Trimming took off 2 bases at V and 8 bases at J, with 10 bases between the two ends. Germline-derived CDR1 and CDR2 are MNHNS and SASEGT. There are 13 residues in the CDR3.